The rows below give T cell receptor beta chains drawn from one sample of a study of T cell repertoires in cytomegalovirus infection. TCRdb re-derived calls from the reads in MiXCR, one entry per CDR3 protein. Of around 530,000 distinct CDR3 sequences in the sample, approximately 17% are singletons; the top ten hold 20% to 30%. The sample taken for sequencing was CD8+ T cells from PBMCs. The source is a human donor in good health (CMV status not recorded). Some clones in this sample may be carry-over from other donors' samples. CDR3s include the opening cysteine and the closing phenylalanine or tryptophan. Fields, in order: CDR3 protein, CDR3 DNA, clone size, D gene, J gene, V gene. A D gene is named only where the DNA matches it firmly. The size field is filled for only some rows; it gives once, few, many or a size class.

CASSTTMNTEAFF	TGTGCCAGCAGCACAACCATGAACACTGAAGCTTTCTTT	many	.	TRBJ1-1	TRBV11-1
CASGAIAGAPHNEQFF	TGTGCCAGCGGTGCTATCGCGGGGGCCCCTCACAATGAGCAGTTCTTC	.	.	TRBJ2-1	TRBV12-3/TRBV12-4
CASRSRDKAFF	TGTGCCAGCAGATCAAGGGATAAAGCTTTCTTT	few	.	TRBJ1-1	TRBV6-2/TRBV6-3
CASSEARGREEKLFF	TGTGCCAGCAGTGAAGCGCGAGGGCGGGAAGAAAAACTGTTTTTT	.	.	TRBJ1-4	TRBV6-1
CASSSPGLAGGPSSNEQFF	TGTGCCAGCAGCTCCCCCGGACTAGCGGGAGGGCCGTCTTCCAATGAGCAGTTCTTC	few	TRBD2	TRBJ2-1	TRBV5-4
CASSHDLGGYETQYF	TGTGCCAGCAGCCATGACCTCGGGGGATACGAGACCCAGTACTTC	many	.	TRBJ2-5	TRBV14
CASSGGGQQGGYTF	TGTGCCAGCAGTGGTGGGGGACAGCAGGGTGGCTACACCTTC	.	TRBD1	TRBJ1-2	TRBV27
CASSYFGTNEKLFF	TGTGCCAGCAGCTATTTCGGGACTAATGAAAAACTGTTTTTT	few	.	TRBJ1-4	TRBV5-5
CASSYSSEGLSYGYTF	TGTGCCAGCAGTTACTCGTCCGAGGGACTCAGCTATGGCTACACCTTC	few	.	TRBJ1-2	TRBV6-5
CASSLVGTENQPQHF	TGTGCCAGCAGCTTGGTCGGGACAGAAAATCAGCCCCAGCATTTT	many	TRBD1	TRBJ1-5	TRBV7-2
CASSLRGYSNQPQHF	TGTGCCAGCAGTTTACGGGGATATAGCAATCAGCCCCAGCATTTT	many	.	TRBJ1-5	TRBV27
CASRQTGYNEQFF	TGTGCCAGCAGGCAGACAGGTTACAATGAGCAGTTCTTC	.	.	TRBJ2-1	TRBV6-5